This entry describes one TCR beta chain. The source of the sample is a study of blood T cell repertoires in COVID-19. Assay: immunoSEQ multiplex PCR; the TCRdb copy retains only in-frame clones and omits some. The sample lists roughly 41,000 clones, about 80% occurring once. Germline V CDR1 and CDR2: MNHNY, SVGAGI (reference sequence). The length of the CDR3 is 13 residues. V shed 6 bases and J shed 7 bases, with 15 bases lying between them. This TCR was sampled from a woman over 75 with acute or convalescent COVID-19. The sample taken for sequencing was peripheral blood. This chain links TRBV6-6 with TRBJ1-2, with D possibly being TRBD1 (5 bases). The DNA for the CDR3 is TGTGCCAGCAGCCCGACAGAAGGTGGTGGCTACACCTTC. Translating gives CASSPTEGGGYTF.